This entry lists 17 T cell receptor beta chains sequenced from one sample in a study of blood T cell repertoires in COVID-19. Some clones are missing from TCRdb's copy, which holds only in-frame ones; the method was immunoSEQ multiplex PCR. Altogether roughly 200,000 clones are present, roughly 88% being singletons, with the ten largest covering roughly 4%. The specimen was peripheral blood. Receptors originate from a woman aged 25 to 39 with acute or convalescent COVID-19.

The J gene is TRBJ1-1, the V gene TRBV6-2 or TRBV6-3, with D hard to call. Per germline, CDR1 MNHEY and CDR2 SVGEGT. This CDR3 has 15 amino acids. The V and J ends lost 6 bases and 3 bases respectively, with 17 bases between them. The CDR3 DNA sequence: TGTGCCAGCAGCTATCAAAGTACTCGGGACACTGAAGCTTTCTTT. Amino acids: CASSYQSTRDTEAFF.

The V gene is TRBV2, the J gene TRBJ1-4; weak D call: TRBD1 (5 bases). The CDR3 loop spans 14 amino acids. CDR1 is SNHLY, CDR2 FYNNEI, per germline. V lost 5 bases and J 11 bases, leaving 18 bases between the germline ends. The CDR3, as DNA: TGTGCCAGCAGTTCGGAGGGACTTTTGCGGAAACTGTTTTTT. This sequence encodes CASSSEGLLRKLFF.

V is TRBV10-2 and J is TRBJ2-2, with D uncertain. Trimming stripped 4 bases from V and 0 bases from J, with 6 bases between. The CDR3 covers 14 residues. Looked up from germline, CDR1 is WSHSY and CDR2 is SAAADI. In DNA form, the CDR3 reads TGCGCCAGCAGTGCCCCAACGAACACCGGGGAGCTGTTTTTT. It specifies CASSAPTNTGELFF.

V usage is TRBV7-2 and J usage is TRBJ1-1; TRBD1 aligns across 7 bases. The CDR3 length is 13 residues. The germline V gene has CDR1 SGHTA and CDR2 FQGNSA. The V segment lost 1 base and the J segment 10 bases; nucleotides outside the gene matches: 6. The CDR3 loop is CASSLGDRSLAFF. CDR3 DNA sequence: TGTGCCAGCAGCTTAGGGGACAGAAGTTTAGCTTTCTTT.

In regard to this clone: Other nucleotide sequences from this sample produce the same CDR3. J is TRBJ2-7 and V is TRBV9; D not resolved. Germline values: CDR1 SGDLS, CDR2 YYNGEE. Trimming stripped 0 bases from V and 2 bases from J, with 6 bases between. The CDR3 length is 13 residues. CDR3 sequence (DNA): TGTGCCAGCAGCGTAGGTCAGACCTACGAGCAGTACTTC. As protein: CASSVGQTYEQYF.

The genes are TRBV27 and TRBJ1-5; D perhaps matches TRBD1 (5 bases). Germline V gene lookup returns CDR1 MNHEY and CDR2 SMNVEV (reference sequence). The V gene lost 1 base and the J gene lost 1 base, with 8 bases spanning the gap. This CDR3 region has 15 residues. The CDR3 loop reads CASSLFQGSNQPQHF. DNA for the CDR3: TGTGCCAGCAGTTTATTTCAGGGCAGCAATCAGCCCCAGCATTTT.

The CDR3 nucleotides read TGTGCCTGGAGTTGGGACAGGGCGAAAGGCACAGATACGCAGTATTTT. Translated, it gives CAWSWDRAKGTDTQYF. V usage is TRBV30 and J usage is TRBJ2-3; 9 bases map to TRBD1. Germline V gene lookup returns CDR1 GTSNPN and CDR2 SVGIG (reference sequence). V was clipped by 2 bases and J by 1 base; unmatched bases: 7. The CDR3 runs 16 residues.

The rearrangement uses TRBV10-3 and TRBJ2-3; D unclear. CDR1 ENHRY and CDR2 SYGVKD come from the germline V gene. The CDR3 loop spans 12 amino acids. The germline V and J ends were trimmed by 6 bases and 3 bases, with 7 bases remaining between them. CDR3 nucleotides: TGTGCCATCAGCCCGGAGACAGATACGCAGTATTTT. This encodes CAISPETDTQYF.

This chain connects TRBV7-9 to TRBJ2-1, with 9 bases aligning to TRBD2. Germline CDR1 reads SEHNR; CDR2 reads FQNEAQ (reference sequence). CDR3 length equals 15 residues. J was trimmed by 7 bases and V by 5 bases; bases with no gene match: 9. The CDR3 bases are TGTGCCAGCAGCCGAGCGGGGGGCAGGGGAAATGAGCAGTTCTTC. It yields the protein CASSRAGGRGNEQFF.

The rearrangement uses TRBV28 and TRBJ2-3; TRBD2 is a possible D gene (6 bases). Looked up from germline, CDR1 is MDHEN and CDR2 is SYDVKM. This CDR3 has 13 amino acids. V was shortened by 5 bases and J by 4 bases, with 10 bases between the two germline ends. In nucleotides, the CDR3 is TGTGCCAGCAGTCCCCGACTAGCAGATACGCAGTATTTT. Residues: CASSPRLADTQYF.

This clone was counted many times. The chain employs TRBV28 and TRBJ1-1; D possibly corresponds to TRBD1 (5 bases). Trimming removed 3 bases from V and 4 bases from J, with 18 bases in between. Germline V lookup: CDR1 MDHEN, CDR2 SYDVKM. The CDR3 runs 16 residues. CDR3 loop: CASSFPSNSGSTEAFF. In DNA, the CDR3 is TGTGCCAGCAGTTTCCCCTCGAATTCAGGGTCCACTGAAGCTTTCTTT.

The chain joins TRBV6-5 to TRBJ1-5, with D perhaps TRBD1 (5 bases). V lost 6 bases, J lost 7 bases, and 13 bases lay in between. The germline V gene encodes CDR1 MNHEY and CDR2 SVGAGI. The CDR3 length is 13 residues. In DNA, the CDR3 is TGTGCCAGCAGCTGGGCGTGGGGCCAGCCCCAGCATTTT. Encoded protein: CASSWAWGQPQHF.

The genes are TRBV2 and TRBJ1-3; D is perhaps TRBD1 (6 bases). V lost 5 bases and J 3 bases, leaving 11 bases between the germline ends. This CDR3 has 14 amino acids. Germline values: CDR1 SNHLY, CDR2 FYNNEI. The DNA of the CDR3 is TGTGCCAGCAGTTTACAGGGAAGTGGAAACACCATATATTTT. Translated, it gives CASSLQGSGNTIYF. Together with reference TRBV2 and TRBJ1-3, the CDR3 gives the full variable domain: EPEVTQTPSHQVTQMGQEVILRCVPISNHLYFYWYRQILGQKVEFLVSFYNNEISEKSEIFDDQFSVERPDGSNFTLKIRSTKLEDSAMYFCASSLQGSGNTIYFGEGSWLTVV.

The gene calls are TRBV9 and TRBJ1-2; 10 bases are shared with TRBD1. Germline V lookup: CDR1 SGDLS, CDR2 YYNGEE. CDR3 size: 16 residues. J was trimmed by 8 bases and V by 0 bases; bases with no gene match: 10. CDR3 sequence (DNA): TGTGCCAGCAGCGTAGACCCGGACAGGGGGACCCAAGGCTACACCTTC. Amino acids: CASSVDPDRGTQGYTF.

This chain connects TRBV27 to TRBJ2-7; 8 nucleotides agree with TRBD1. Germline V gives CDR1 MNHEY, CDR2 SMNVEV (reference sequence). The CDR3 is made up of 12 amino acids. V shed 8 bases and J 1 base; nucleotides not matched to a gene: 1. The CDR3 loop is CASGTGSYEQYF. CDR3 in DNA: TGTGCCAGCGGGACAGGATCCTACGAGCAGTACTTC.

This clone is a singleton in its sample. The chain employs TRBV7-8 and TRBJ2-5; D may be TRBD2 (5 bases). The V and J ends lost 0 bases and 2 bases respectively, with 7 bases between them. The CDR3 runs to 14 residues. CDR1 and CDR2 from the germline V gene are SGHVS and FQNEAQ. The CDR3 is CASSLAGKQETQYF. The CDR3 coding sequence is TGTGCCAGCAGCTTAGCCGGGAAACAAGAGACCCAGTACTTC.

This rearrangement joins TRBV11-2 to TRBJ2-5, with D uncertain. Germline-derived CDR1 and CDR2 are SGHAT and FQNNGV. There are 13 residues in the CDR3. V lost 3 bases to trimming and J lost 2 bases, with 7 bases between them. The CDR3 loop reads CASSFSGQETQYF. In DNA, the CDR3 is TGTGCCAGCAGCTTTTCCGGGCAAGAGACCCAGTACTTC.